This paragraph covers one TCR beta chain sequence. There is no known antigen for this receptor. No quality values exist for individual bases; no much larger clone is one base distant. From the germline V gene (reference sequence), CDR1 is SEHNR and CDR2 is FQNEAQ. Compared with germline, V lacks 5 bases and J lacks 2 bases; bases without a gene match: 5. Including the terminal cysteine and phenylalanine, the CDR3 comprises 14 residues. Only the CDR3 portion is preserved as DNA: 42 bases, with reading frame beginning at the first base. This specimen comes from a study of Ad26.COV2.S vaccination and SARS-CoV-2 variants (dated by TCRdb to the early 2020s). Broadly, across the study: Vaccine-arm donors were drawn from COV1001, a multicentre, randomized, double-blind, placebo-controlled phase I-IIa trial of Ad26.COV2.S in healthy adults. The TCR-sequenced set comprised around 30 samples: around 20 Ad26.COV2.S vaccine recipients, 5 placebo recipients and 8 SARS-CoV-2 convalescent individuals. Blinding of investigators to trial group allocation was maintained during experiments and outcome assessment. Trial participants were randomized into five groups of five, in which low-dose or high-dose Ad26.COV2.S was given once or twice, or placebo was given on both occasions. TCRbeta repertoire sequencing was used to assess the specificity and breadth of SARS-CoV-2-reactive T cell receptors after Ad26.COV2.S vaccination. Ad26.COV2.S was administered intramuscularly at a dose of 5x10^10 or 1x10^11 viral particles, either as one shot or as two shots given 56 days apart. What the research found in general, with its limitations: The study was not powered to compare responses between vaccine doses or regimens. The authors noted that the TCR breadth and depth analyses may have underestimated total T cell responses. Vaccine and placebo recipients had comparable non-spike TCR breadth, which fits with the vaccine containing only spike. After vaccination, spike-specific CD8+ and CD4+ T cell responses were reported to show substantial breadth. Spike-specific TCR breadth was higher in Ad26.COV2.S recipients than in placebo recipients (P = 0.0014).

In the paper's terms, the treatment or condition label means: about 20 received Ad26.COV2.S at low or high dose, single or two shots; 5 received placebo; per-sample allocation not given. Repertoires of vaccine and placebo recipients were sequenced from samples collected on day 63 after the first injection. Between 29 July and 7 August 2020, Cohort 1b enrolled fewer than 30 adults aged 18-55 years at one site in Boston, USA. Ad26.COV2.S consisted of a replication-incompetent adenovirus type 26 vector by which a prefusion-stabilized SARS-CoV-2 spike protein from the original Wuhan strain was expressed. The immunoSEQ Assay was the method used to sequence TCRbeta CDR3 regions. After extraction, genomic DNA underwent amplification by bias-controlled multiplex PCR, followed by high-throughput sequencing. Processing in the source paper ran as follows. To quantify the absolute abundance of every unique TCRbeta CDR3 region, sequences were collapsed and filtered. T cell fraction was estimated by normalizing TCRbeta template counts to usable DNA, which was measured by amplifying reference genes present in all nucleated cells. Repertoire TCRs were annotated as SARS-CoV-2-specific by exact matching of V gene, CDR3 amino acid sequence and J gene to a known reactive TCR set. The reference SARS-CoV-2 TCR set came from MIRA and was filtered for enrichment in COVID-19-positive ImmuneCODE repertoires, removing public or cross-reactive TCRs. Using the MIRA antigens, annotated TCRs were further analysed by specific ORF or by position within an ORF. Breadth was defined as the number of annotated unique rearrangements divided by the total number of unique productive rearrangements, and depth was defined as the summed frequency of the annotated unique rearrangements. Group comparisons of TCR breadth used two-sided Wilcoxon rank-sum tests. Here the immuneACCESS table is served through TCRdb, limited to in-frame sequences with V and J called. Missing clones are a known gap in these copies; in checked studies unresolved V genes cover under half, and the rest lacks a known reason. The DNA was the basis for D and trimming; V, J and clone size are from that table. This sample has 450,000 to 550,000 clones in its table, and 80% to 90% of those were observed once. The ten most abundant clones make up 1.7% of the sample.

The sequenced sample was peripheral blood, obtained in a trial of Ad26.COV2.S vaccine versus placebo. This TCR derives from a person aged 18 to 65 who received the Ad26.COV2.S COVID-19 vaccine or a placebo. The chain is made from TRBV7-9 and TRBJ1-1; TRBD1 agrees with 7 junctional bases. The CDR3 is CASSVGQRNTEAFF. At the DNA level, the sequence is TGTGCCAGCAGCGTGGGACAGAGAAACACTGAAGCTTTCTTT.